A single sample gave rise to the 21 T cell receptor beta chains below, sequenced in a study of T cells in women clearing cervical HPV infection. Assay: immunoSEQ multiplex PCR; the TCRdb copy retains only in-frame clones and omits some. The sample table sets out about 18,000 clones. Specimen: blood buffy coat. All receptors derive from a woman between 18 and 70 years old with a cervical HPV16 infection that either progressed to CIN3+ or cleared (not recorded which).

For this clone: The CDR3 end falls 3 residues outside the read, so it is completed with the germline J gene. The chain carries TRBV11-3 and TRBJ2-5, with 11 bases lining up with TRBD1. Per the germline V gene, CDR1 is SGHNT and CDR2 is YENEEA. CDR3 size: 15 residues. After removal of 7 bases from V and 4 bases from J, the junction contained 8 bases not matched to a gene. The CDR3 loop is CASTRVGTGGETQYF. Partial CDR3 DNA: TGTGCCAGCACCCGAGTCGGGACAGGGGGAGAGACC.

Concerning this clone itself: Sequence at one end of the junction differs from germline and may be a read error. CDR3 bases read: TGTGCCAGCAGCGTAGCTGCACAGGGGGCGGCCTATGGC. Translating gives CASSVAAQGAAYG. The CDR3, in full, reads CASSVAAQGAAYGYTF. The genes are TRBV7-2 and TRBJ1-2; TRBD1 matches 9 bases. The CDR3 is cut off 3 residues early in the read; its end comes from the germline J gene. This CDR3 region has 16 residues. In germline, CDR1 is SGHTA, CDR2 FQGNSA.

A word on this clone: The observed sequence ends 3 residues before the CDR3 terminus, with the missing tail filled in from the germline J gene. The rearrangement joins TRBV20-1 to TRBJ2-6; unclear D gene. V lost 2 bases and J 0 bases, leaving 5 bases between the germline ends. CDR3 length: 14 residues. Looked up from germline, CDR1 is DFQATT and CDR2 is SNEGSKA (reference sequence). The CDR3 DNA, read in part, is TGCAGTGCTAGACCTAGCTCTGGGGCCAACGTC. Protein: CSARPSSGANV. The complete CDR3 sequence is CSARPSSGANVLTF.

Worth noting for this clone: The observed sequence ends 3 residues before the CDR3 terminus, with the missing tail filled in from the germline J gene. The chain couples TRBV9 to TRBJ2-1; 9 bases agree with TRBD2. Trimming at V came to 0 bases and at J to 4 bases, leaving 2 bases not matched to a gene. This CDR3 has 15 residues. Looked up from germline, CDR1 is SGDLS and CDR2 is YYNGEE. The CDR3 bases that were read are TGTGCCAGCAGCGTAGGACTAGCGGAGTACAATGAG. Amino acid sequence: CASSVGLAEYNE. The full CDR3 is CASSVGLAEYNEQFF.

The part of the CDR3 DNA that was read is TGTGCCAGCAGCGAGGGGTCGGGCCCGGGGGAG. This translates into CASSEGSGPGE. The whole CDR3 protein is CASSEGSGPGELFF. The chain uses TRBV27 and TRBJ2-2; D is possibly TRBD1 or TRBD2 (5 bases each). The CDR3 goes on 3 residues after the read ends, and that part is filled in from the germline J gene. The germline V and J ends were trimmed by 6 bases and 8 bases, with 16 bases remaining between them. The germline CDR1 and CDR2 sequences are MNHEY and SMNVEV (reference sequence). The CDR3 spans 14 residues.

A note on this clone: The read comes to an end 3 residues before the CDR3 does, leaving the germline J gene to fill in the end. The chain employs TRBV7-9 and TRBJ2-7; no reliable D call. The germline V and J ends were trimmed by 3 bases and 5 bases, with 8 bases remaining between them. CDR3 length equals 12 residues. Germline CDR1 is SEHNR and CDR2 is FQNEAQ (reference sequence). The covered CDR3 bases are TGTGCCAGCAGCTTCACTGTGCACGAG. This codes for CASSFTVHE. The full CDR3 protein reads CASSFTVHEQYF. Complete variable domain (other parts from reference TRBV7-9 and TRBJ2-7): DTGVSQNPRHKITKRGQNVTFRCDPISEHNRLYWYRQTLGQGPEFLTYFQNEAQLEKSRLLSDRFSAERPKGSFSTLEIQRTEQGDSAMYLCASSFTVHEQYFGPGTRLTVT.

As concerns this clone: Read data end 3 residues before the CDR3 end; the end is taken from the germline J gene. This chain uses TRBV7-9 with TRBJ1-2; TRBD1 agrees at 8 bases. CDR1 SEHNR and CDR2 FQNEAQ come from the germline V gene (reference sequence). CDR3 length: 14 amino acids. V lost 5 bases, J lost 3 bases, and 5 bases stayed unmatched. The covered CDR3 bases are TGTGCCAGCAGCCCGTGGACAGGGCACTATGGC. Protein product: CASSPWTGHYG. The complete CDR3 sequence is CASSPWTGHYGYTF.

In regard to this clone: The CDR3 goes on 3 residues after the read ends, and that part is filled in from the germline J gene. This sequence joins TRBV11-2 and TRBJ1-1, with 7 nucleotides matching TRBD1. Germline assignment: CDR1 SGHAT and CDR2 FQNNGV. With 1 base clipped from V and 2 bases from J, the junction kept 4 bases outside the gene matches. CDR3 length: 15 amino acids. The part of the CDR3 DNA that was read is TGTGCCAGCAGCTTAGTGACAGGGATTAACACTGAA. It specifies CASSLVTGINTE. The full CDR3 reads CASSLVTGINTEAFF. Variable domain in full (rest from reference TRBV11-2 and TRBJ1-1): EAGVAQSPRYKIIEKRQSVAFWCNPISGHATLYWYQQILGQGPKLLIQFQNNGVVDDSQLPKDRFSAERLKGVDSTLKIQPAKLEDSAVYLCASSLVTGINTEAFFGQGTRLTVV.

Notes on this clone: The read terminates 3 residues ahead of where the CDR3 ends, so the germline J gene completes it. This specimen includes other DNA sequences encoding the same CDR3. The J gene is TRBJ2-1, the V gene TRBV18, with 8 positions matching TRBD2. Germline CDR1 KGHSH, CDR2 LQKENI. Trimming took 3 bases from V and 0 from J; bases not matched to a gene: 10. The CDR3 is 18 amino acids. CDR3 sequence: CASSPFHSGASSYNEQFF. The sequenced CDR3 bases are TGTGCCAGCTCACCCTTTCATAGCGGGGCGAGCTCCTACAATGAG.

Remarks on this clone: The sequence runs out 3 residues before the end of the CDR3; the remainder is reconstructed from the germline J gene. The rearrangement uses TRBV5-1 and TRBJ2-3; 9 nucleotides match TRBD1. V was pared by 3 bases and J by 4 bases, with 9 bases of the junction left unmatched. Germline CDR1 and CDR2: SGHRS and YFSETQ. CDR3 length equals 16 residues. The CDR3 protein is CASSWSGQGWADTQYF. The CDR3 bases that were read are TGCGCCAGCAGCTGGTCGGGACAGGGTTGGGCAGATACG.

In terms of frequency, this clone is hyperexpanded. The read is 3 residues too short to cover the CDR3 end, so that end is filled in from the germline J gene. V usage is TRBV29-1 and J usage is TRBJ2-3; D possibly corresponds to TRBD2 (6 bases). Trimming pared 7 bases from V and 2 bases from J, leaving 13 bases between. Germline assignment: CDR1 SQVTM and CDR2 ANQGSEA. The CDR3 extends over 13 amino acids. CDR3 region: CSADSGYTDTQYF. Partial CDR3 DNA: TGCAGCGCCGACAGCGGGTACACAGATACG.

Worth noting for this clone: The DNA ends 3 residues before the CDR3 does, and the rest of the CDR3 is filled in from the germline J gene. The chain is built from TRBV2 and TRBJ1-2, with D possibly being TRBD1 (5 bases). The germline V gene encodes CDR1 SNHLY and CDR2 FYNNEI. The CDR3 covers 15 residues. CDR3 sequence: CASRVQGGLLGGYTF. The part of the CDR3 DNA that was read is TGTGCCAGCAGGGTGCAGGGTGGCCTGCTTGGGGGC.

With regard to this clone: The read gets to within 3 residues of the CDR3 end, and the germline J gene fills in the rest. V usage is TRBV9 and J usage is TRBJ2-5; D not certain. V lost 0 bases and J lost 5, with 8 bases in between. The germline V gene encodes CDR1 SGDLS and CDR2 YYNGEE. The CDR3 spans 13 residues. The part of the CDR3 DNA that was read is TGTGCCAGCAGCGTAGGCCTTCAGGAGACC. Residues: CASSVGLQET. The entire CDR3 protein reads CASSVGLQETQYF.

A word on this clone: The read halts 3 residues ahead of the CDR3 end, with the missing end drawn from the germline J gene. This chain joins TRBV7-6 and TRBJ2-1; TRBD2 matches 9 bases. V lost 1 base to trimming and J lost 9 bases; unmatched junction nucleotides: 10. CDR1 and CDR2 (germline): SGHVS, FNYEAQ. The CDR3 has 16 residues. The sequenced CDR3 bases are TGTGCCAGCAGCTTAGGATCCGGCGGGAGGGCCTCTGAG. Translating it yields CASSLGSGGRASE. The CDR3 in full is CASSLGSGGRASEQFF.

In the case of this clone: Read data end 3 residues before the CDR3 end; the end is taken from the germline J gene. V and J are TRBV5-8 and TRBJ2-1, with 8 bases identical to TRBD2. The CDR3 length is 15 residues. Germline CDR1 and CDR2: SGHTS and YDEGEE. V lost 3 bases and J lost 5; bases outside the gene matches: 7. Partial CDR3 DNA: TGTGCCAGCAGCTCAAGGACTAGCATGGACAATGAG. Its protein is CASSSRTSMDNE. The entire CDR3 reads CASSSRTSMDNEQFF.

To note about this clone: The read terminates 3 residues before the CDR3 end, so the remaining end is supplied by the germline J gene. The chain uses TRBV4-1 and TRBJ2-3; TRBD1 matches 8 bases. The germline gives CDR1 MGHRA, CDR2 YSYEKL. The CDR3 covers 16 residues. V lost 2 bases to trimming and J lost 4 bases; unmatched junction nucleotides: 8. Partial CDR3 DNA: TGCGCCAGCAGCCAAATTGGACAGGGTTTTGCAGATACG. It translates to CASSQIGQGFADT. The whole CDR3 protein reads CASSQIGQGFADTQYF.

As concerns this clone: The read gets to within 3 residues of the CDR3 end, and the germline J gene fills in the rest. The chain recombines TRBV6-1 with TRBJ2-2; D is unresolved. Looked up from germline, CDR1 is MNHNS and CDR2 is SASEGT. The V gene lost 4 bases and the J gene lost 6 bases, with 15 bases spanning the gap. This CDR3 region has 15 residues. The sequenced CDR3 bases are TGTGCCAGCAGTGGCCGGCGTAGCCCACCCGGGGAG. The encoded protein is CASSGRRSPPGE. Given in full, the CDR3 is CASSGRRSPPGELFF.

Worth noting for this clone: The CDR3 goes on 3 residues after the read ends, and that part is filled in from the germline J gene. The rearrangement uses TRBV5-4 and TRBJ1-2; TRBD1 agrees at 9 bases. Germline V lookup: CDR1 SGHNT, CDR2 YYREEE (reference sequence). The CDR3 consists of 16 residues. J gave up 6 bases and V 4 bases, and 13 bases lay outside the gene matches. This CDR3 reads CASSVQGADYSDGYTF. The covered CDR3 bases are TGTGCCAGCAGCGTACAGGGGGCGGACTATAGCGATGGC.

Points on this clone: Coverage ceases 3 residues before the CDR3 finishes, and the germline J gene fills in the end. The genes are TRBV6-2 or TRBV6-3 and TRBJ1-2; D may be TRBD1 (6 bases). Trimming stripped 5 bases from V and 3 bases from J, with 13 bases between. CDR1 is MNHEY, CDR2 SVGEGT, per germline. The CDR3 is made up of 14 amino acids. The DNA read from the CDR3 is TGTGCCAGCAGTCTCCTCGCAGGGGACTATGGC. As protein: CASSLLAGDYG. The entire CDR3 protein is CASSLLAGDYGYTF.

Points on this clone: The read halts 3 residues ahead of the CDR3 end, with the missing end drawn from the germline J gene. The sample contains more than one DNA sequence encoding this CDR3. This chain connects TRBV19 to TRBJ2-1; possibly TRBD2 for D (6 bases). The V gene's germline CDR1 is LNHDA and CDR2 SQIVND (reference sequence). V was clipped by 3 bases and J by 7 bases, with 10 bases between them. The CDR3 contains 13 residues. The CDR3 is CASSISGKNEQFF. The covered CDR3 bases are TGTGCCAGTAGTATTAGCGGAAAAAATGAG.

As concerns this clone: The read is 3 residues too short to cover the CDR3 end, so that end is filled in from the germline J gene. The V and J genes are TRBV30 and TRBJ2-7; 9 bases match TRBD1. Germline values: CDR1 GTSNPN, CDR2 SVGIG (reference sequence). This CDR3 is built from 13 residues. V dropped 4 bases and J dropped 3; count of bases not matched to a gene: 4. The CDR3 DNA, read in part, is TGTGCCTGGATGACAGGGGGAAGCTACGAG. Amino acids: CAWMTGGSYE. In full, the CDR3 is CAWMTGGSYEQYF.